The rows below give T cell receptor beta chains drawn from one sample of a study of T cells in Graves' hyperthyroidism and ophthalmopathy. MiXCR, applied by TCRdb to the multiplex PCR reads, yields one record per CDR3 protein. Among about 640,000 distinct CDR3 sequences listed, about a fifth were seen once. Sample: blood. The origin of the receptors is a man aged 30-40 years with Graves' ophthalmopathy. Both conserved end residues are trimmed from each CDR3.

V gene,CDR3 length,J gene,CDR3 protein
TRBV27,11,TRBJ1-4,ASSDGLMEKLF
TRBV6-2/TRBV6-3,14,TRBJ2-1,ASSYSTGLGQDEQF
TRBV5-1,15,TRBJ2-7,ASSGYLGQAAMYEQY
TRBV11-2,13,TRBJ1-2,ASSTYRQGDYGYT
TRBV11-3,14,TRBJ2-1,ASSLVLAGASNEQF
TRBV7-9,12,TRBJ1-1,ASSPPKQDTEAF
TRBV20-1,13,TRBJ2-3,SAPKTRIGTDTQY
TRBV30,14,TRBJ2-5,AWSGGTGAHQETQY
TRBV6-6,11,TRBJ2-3,ASSYGTTDTQY
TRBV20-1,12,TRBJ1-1,SASPGRGNTEAF
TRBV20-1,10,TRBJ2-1,SAREGQNEQF
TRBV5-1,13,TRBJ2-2,ASRVQGARTGELF